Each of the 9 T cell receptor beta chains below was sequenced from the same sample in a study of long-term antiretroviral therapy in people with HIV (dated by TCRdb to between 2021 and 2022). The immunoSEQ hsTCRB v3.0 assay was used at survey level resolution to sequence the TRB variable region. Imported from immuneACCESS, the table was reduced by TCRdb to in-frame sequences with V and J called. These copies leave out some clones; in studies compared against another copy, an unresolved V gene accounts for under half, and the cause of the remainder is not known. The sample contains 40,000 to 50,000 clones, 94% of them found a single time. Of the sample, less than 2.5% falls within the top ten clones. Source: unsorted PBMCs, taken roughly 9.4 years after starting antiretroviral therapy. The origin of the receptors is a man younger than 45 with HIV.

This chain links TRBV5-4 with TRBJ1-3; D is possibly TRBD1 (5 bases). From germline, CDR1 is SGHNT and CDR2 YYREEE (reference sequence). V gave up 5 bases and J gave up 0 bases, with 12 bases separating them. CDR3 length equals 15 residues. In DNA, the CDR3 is TGTGCCAGCAGGGACGGGACTGCCTCTGGAAACACCATATATTTT. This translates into CASRDGTASGNTIYF.

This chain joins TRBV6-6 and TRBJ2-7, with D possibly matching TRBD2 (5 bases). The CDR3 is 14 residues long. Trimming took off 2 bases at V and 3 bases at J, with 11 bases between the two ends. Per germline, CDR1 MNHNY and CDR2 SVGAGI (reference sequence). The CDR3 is CASSYRPGIYEQYV. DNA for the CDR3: TGTGCCAGCAGTTACCGGCCGGGGATCTACGAGCAGTACGTC.

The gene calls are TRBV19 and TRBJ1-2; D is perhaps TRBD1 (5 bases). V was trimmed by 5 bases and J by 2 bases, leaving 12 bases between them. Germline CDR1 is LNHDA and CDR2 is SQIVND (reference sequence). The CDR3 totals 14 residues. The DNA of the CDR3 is TGTGCCAGTAGTCCATGGGGCGAGAACTATGGCTACACCTTC. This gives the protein CASSPWGENYGYTF.

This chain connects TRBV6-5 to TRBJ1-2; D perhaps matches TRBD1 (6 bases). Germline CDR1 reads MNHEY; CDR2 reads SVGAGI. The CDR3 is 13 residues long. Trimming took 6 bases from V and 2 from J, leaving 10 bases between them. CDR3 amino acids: CASRYDRNYGYTF. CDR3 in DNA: TGTGCCAGCAGATACGACAGGAACTATGGCTACACCTTC.

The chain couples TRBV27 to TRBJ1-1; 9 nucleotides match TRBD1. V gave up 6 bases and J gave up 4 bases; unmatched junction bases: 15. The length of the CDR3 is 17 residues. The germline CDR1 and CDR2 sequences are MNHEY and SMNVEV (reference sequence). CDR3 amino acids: CASRPVPGQGAGTEAFF. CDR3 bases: TGTGCCAGCAGACCGGTACCGGGACAGGGTGCGGGCACTGAAGCTTTCTTT.

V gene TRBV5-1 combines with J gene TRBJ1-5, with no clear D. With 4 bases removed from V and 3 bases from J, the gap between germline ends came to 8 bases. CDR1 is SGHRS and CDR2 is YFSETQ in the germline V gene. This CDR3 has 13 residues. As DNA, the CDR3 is TGCGCCAGCAGCCCGGGCCCCAATCAGCCCCAGCATTTT. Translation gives CASSPGPNQPQHF.

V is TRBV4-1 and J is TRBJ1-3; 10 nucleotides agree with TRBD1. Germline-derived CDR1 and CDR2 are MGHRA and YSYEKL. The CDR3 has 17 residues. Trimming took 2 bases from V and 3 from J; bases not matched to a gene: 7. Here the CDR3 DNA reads TGCGCCAGCAGCCAATGGGACAGGGGAAACTTTGGAAACACCATATATTTT. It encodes CASSQWDRGNFGNTIYF.

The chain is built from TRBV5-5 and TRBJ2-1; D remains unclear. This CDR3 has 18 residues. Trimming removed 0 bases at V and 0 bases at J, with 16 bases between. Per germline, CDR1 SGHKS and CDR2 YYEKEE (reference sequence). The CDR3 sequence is CASSLARWGAISYNEQFF. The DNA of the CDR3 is TGTGCCAGCAGCTTGGCCAGATGGGGTGCCATCTCCTACAATGAGCAGTTCTTC. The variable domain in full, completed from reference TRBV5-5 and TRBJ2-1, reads DAGVTQSPTHLIKTRGQQVTLRCSPISGHKSVSWYQQVLGQGPQFIFQYYEKEERGRGNFPDRFSARQFPNYSSELNVNALLLGDSALYLCASSLARWGAISYNEQFFGPGTRLTVL.

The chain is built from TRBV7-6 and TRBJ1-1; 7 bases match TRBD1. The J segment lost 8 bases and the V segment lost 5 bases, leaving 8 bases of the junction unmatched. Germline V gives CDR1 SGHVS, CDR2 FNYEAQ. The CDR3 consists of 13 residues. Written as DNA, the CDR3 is TGTGCCAGCAGCCTCCACAGGGGAACCGAAGCTTTCTTT. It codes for CASSLHRGTEAFF.